This T cell receptor (beta chain) was recorded in a study of CD8+ T cells in alopecia areata. The authors extracted RNA and reverse transcribed it into cDNA as the sequencing template. The method was immunoSEQ multiplex PCR; TCRdb's version includes in-frame clones alone and lacks a portion of them. The data contain around 140,000 clones, 45% to 65% of them singletons. The treatment here: oral pan-JAK inhibitor, 5-10 mg twice daily. The CDR3 covers 14 residues. The V segment lost 5 bases and the J segment 7 bases; nucleotides outside the gene matches: 9. Germline lookup yields CDR1 SEHNR and CDR2 FQNEAQ (reference sequence).

The sequencing here drew on CD8+ T cells sorted from blood, taken at week 4, from a patient treated with tofacitinib. The receptor was isolated from a human donor with alopecia areata. V is TRBV7-9 and J is TRBJ2-7, with 9 bases matching TRBD1. The CDR3 sequence is CASSHPDRGREQYF. The CDR3 nucleotides are TGTGCCAGCAGCCACCCCGACAGGGGGAGAGAGCAGTACTTC.